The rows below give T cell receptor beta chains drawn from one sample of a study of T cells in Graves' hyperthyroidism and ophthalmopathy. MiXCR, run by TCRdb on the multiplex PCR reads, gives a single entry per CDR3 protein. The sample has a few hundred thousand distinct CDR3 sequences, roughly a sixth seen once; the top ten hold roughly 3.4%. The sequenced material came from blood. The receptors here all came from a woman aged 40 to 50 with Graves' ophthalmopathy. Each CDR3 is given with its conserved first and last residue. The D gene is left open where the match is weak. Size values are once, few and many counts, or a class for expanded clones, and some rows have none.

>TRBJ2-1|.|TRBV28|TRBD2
CASKLAGEYNEQFF
TGTGCCAGCAAATTAGCGGGAGAATACAATGAGCAGTTCTTC
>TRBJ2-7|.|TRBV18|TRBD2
CASSQTSGDIEQYF
TGTGCCAGCTCCCAGACTAGCGGAGACATAGAGCAGTACTTC
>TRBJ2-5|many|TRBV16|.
CASSQSVRALQETQYF
TGTGCCAGCAGCCAATCCGTCAGGGCCCTTCAAGAGACCCAGTACTTC
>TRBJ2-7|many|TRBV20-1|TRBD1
CSARTGDLEQYF
TGCAGTGCCCGCACAGGGGACCTCGAGCAGTACTTC
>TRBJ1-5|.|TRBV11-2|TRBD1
CASSQMGTGDQPQHF
TGTGCCAGCAGCCAAATGGGGACAGGGGATCAGCCCCAGCATTTT
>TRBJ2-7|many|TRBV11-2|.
CASSRTDSTPIYEQYF
TGTGCCAGCAGCCGCACCGACAGCACCCCCATCTACGAGCAGTACTTC
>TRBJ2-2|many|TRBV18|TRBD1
CASSPGQGNTGELFF
TGTGCCAGCAGCCCGGGACAGGGGAACACCGGGGAGCTGTTTTTT
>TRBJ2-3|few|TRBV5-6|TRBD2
CASSLRGSSGRTDTQYF
TGTGCCAGCAGCTTACGAGGATCTAGCGGGAGGACAGATACGCAGTATTTT
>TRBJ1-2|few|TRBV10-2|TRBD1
CASSDQRGTAYGYTF
TGCGCCAGCAGTGACCAACGAGGGACAGCATATGGCTACACCTTC
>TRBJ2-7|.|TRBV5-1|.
CASSLVLLSEPRLIEQYF
TGCGCCAGCAGCTTGGTCTTACTTTCCGAACCTAGACTAATAGAGCAGTACTTC
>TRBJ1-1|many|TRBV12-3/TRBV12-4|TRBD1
CASSWQGGVNTEAFF
TGTGCCAGCAGTTGGCAAGGGGGCGTGAACACTGAAGCTTTCTTT
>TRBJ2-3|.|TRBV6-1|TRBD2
CASSPQLAGGSTDTQYF
TGTGCCAGCAGCCCCCAACTAGCGGGGGGTAGCACAGATACGCAGTATTTT
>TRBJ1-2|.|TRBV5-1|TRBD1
CASSWGQGGSGNYGYTF
TGCGCCAGCAGCTGGGGACAGGGTGGTTCTGGTAACTATGGCTACACCTTC